The 12 T cell receptor beta chains below come from one sample, sequenced in a study of radiation and T cells in renal cell carcinoma. The sample's time point: blood 2 weeks post-SBRT. As to treatment: 15 Gy SBRT to primary tumor, nephrectomy 4 weeks later. Using immunoSEQ multiplex PCR, the repertoire was profiled, and TCRdb retains in-frame clones only, with some absent. The sample lists fewer than 55,000 clones, roughly 80% seen once, with about 30% in the top ten. The sample in question was blood, obtained from a patient whose treatment included radiotherapy and nephrectomy. These receptor sequences come from a woman in her 70s with renal cell carcinoma.

This clone showed up just once. The J gene is TRBJ2-7, the V gene TRBV6-6; TRBD1 matches 7 bases. The germline V gene has CDR1 MNHNY and CDR2 SVGAGI (reference sequence). V shed 6 bases and J 6 bases; nucleotides not matched to a gene: 2. The CDR3 runs to 11 residues. The CDR3 loop is CASSRQGEQYF. The CDR3, as DNA: TGTGCCAGCAGCAGACAGGGCGAGCAGTACTTC.

The CDR3 nucleotides read TGCGCCAGCAGCCAAGATGGCCGGACAGGTTATGGCTACACCTTC. This encodes CASSQDGRTGYGYTF. The chain couples TRBV4-3 to TRBJ1-2; TRBD1 matches at 7 bases. Germline CDR1 LGHNA, CDR2 YSLEER. V dropped 0 bases and J dropped 5; count of bases not matched to a gene: 6. CDR3 length equals 15 residues.

The V and J genes are TRBV9 and TRBJ1-2; D remains ambiguous. Germline V lookup: CDR1 SGDLS, CDR2 YYNGEE. V was cut by 2 bases and J by 2 bases, with 1 base left in between. The CDR3 has 11 amino acids. For the CDR3, the DNA is TGTGCCAGCAGCGTGAACTATGGCTACACCTTC. It codes for CASSVNYGYTF.

The chain couples TRBV7-9 to TRBJ1-2; D remains unclear. V lost 5 bases and J 5 bases, leaving 15 bases between the germline ends. Germline V gives CDR1 SEHNR, CDR2 FQNEAQ (reference sequence). CDR3 length equals 14 residues. CDR3 in amino acids: CASSRADVTYGYTF. DNA of the CDR3: TGTGCCAGCAGCCGAGCGGACGTTACTTATGGCTACACCTTC.

The sample holds a few counts of this clone. The V gene is TRBV5-4, the J gene TRBJ2-1, with 9 bases identical to TRBD2. This CDR3 contains 16 residues. Germline CDR1 and CDR2: SGHNT and YYREEE (reference sequence). J was trimmed by 0 bases and V by 6 bases; bases with no gene match: 7. The CDR3 DNA is TGTGCCAGCAACCGCGGGGGGGCGAGCTCCTACAATGAGCAGTTCTTC. Translation: CASNRGGASSYNEQFF.

The sample holds a few counts of this clone. This chain uses TRBV30 with TRBJ1-1; D is unresolved. This CDR3 has 13 residues. Between the trimmed V and J ends, which lost 0 bases and 1 base, there was a span of 6 bases. CDR1 is GTSNPN and CDR2 is SVGIG in the germline V gene (reference sequence). CDR3 sequence: CAWSVFGNTEAFF. The CDR3 nucleotides read TGTGCCTGGAGTGTTTTCGGGAACACTGAAGCTTTCTTT.

The chain couples TRBV27 to TRBJ1-4; 7 bases map to TRBD1. V trimming: 3 bases; J trimming: 8 bases; junction bases outside the gene matches: 6. The CDR3 spans 14 residues. Germline-derived CDR1 and CDR2 are MNHEY and SMNVEV (reference sequence). CDR3 nucleotides: TGTGCCAGCAGTTTTCGACAGGGAAGCGAAAAACTGTTTTTT. Its protein is CASSFRQGSEKLFF.

V is TRBV7-8 and J is TRBJ2-2; 10 positions agree with TRBD2. Germline V gene sequence: CDR1 SGHVS, CDR2 FQNEAQ. This CDR3 comprises 18 residues. The trim removed 3 bases at V and 6 bases at J, leaving 13 bases unmatched. The CDR3 DNA sequence: TGTGCCAGCAGCTTCAGCTCGCTAGCGGGAGCGGTGGCCGGGGAGCTGTTTTTT. This gives the protein CASSFSSLAGAVAGELFF.

This chain uses TRBV4-1 with TRBJ2-7, with D tentatively TRBD1 or TRBD2 (5 bases each). The V end was cut by 2 bases, the J end by 3 bases, with 14 bases between. The CDR3 is 15 amino acids. CDR1 and CDR2 from the germline V gene are MGHRA and YSYEKL. CDR3 region: CASSQRVGTGYEQYF. Written as DNA, the CDR3 is TGCGCCAGCAGCCAACGAGTCGGGACGGGCTACGAGCAGTACTTC.

This chain links TRBV6-5 with TRBJ1-3, with D hard to call. The ends were cut back, 4 bases at V and 3 bases at J, with 13 bases in the middle. CDR3 length: 15 residues. From germline, CDR1 is MNHEY and CDR2 SVGAGI. This CDR3 reads CASSWEGVRGNTIYF. CDR3 DNA: TGTGCCAGCAGTTGGGAAGGAGTCCGTGGAAACACCATATATTTT.

V gene TRBV6-5 combines with J gene TRBJ1-1; D may be TRBD1 (5 bases). Germline V CDR1 and CDR2: MNHEY, SVGAGI. V was cut by 3 bases and J by 7 bases, with 15 bases left in between. The CDR3 has 14 residues. CDR3 sequence (DNA): TGTGCCAGCAGTTATTCACGGGGCGTTGGTGAAGCTTTCTTT. This gives the protein CASSYSRGVGEAFF.

For this clone: Just one base apart from a much larger clone, this may be a read error. This chain uses TRBV7-9 with TRBJ1-3; 7 bases agree with TRBD1. Germline-derived CDR1 and CDR2 are SEHNR and FQNEAQ (reference sequence). The CDR3 totals 15 residues. The CDR3 nucleotides read TGTGCCAGCAGCAACCGGGACAGCTCTGGGGGCACCATGTATTTT. It yields the protein CASSNRDSSGGTMYF.